The T cell receptor (beta chain) under discussion was sequenced for a study of PD-1 blockade in classical Hodgkin lymphoma. In every patient, relapse followed autologous stem cell transplantation, while exposure to brentuximab vedotin differed. V lost 4 bases and J 2 bases, leaving 16 bases between the germline ends. The CDR3 runs 15 residues. The germline CDR1 and CDR2 sequences are SGHDT and YYEEEE. Comment on this clone: The antigen is unknown.

Measured with immunoSEQ multiplex PCR; TCRdb has only the in-frame clones, and not every one. The table includes 150,000 or so clones, 78% detected once. General study points: Reports indicated that newly diagnosed patients had lower baseline TCR diversity than healthy donors did.

The V call is TRBV5-6, the J call TRBJ2-7; D ambiguous. This receptor was obtained from a human donor with classical Hodgkin lymphoma. Here the sequenced sample was peripheral blood mononuclear cells (PBMCs), taken before the second cycle of nivolumab. This CDR3 is CASSIRPLQTYEQYF. DNA of the CDR3: TGTGCCAGCAGCATTCGACCGCTCCAAACCTACGAGCAGTACTTC.